The entry below gives a single T cell receptor (beta chain) sequence along with its context. Antigen: not known. The length of the CDR3 is 14 residues. Trimming cost V 8 bases and J 2 bases, with 15 bases left between them. Germline values: CDR1 MRHNA, CDR2 SNTAGT. The sample is drawn from a study of T-cell reconstitution after alpha-beta-depleted transplantation in children. Overall study results and limits: In patients about two months after transplant, alpha-beta T cells reportedly arose from several hundred expanded graft clones. T-cell counts and diversity were attributed mostly to newly produced T cells one year after transplant.

Unique molecular identifiers were built into the TCRbeta library. Using its own MiXCR run on the PCR reads, TCRdb lists one record per CDR3 protein. The table has some 87,000 distinct CDR3 sequences, around 15% seen once. The sample consisted of PBMCs, mostly from graft donor cells, taken 180 days after TCRalphabeta/CD19-depleted stem cell transplant. The V gene is TRBV6-4, the J gene TRBJ2-5, with D unresolved. The receptor's source is a male patient between 2 and 15 years old who had a stem cell transplant for acute lymphoblastic leukemia, so the T cells may come from the graft donor. The DNA for the CDR3 is TGTGCCAGCCTCGCATTCGACTCGCAAGAGACCCAGTACTTC. Residues: CASLAFDSQETQYF.